This entry describes one T cell receptor beta chain. Measured with immunoSEQ multiplex PCR; TCRdb has only the in-frame clones, and not every one. Among around 39,000 clones listed, 81% were seen once. The sample originates from a study of blood T cell repertoires in COVID-19. Study-level background: From T cells, B-cell-depleted T cells, or PBMCs came the material, which was cDNA or gDNA.

With 5 bases removed from V and 5 bases from J, the gap between germline ends came to 14 bases. The CDR3 totals 13 residues. The V gene's germline CDR1 is SGDLS and CDR2 YYNGEE. The V call is TRBV9, the J call TRBJ2-7, with D perhaps TRBD1 (6 bases). Sequencing input: peripheral blood. This receptor was obtained from a man older than 75 with active or convalescent COVID-19. Here the CDR3 reads CASSNTGSHEQYF. CDR3 bases: TGTGCCAGCAGTAATACAGGGTCCCACGAGCAGTACTTC.